This TCR beta chain was recovered during a study of cytomegalovirus exposure and HLA in healthy donors. Study-wide points: The classifier reportedly diagnosed cytomegalovirus status with high specificity and sensitivity.

Primers for the PCR totalled 60 Vbeta and 13 Jbeta. Using immunoSEQ multiplex PCR, the repertoire was profiled, and TCRdb retains in-frame clones only, with some absent. The repertoire holds about 130,000 clones, with about 82% as singletons. Note on this clone: Its matching antigen is unknown.

The germline gives CDR1 SGHTA, CDR2 FQGNSA. The CDR3 contains 13 residues. J lost 3 bases, V lost 5 bases, and 3 bases had no gene match. The clonotype comes from a man between 50 and 59 years old in good health and CMV-seronegative. What was sequenced was PBMCs. This chain links TRBV7-2 with TRBJ1-2, with 7 bases aligning to TRBD1. As DNA, the CDR3 is TGTGCCAGCAGCATCGGGACAGACTATGGCTACACCTTC. Translated: CASSIGTDYGYTF.